This TCR beta chain was identified during a study of early T cells in non-severe SARS-CoV-2 infection. General study findings and limits: Comparison of clonotypes with VDJdb favored anti-spike CD8 responses while missing private and CD4 specificities.

Each single cDNA molecule received a unique molecular identifier. TCRdb called the 5' RACE reads again in MiXCR, with one record for every CDR3 protein. The data show 85,000 to 100,000 distinct CDR3 sequences, approximately 11% seen once. This clonotype was observed many times. What it binds is unknown. The germline gives CDR1 SGHRS, CDR2 YFSETQ. This CDR3 is 13 amino acids long. V dropped 0 bases and J dropped 6 bases, with 8 bases sitting between them. This chain uses TRBV5-1 with TRBJ2-3; weak D call: TRBD2 (5 bases). This TCR derives from an adult who was a healthcare worker with PCR-confirmed SARS-CoV-2 infection or an uninfected control (not recorded which). The source material was whole blood, sampled at baseline. For the CDR3, the DNA is TGCGCCAGCAGCTTGGCCGGGGAGGATACGCAGTATTTT. It is translated as CASSLAGEDTQYF.